These 3 T cell receptor beta chains share one sample of origin, sequenced in a study of T cells in Graves' hyperthyroidism and ophthalmopathy. Researchers took RNA transcripts and amplified the TCR beta CDR3 regions from them. Primed by the HTBI set, a first-round RT-PCR was run on the TCR CDR3. TCRdb ran MiXCR on the multiplex PCR reads and lists one entry per CDR3 protein. Found here are about 500,000 distinct CDR3 sequences, 17% of them singletons; the top ten hold roughly 18%. The sample comprised blood. Receptors were obtained from a woman younger than 30 with Graves' ophthalmopathy.

The chain links TRBV5-7 to TRBJ2-3; possible D gene TRBD1, 6 bases. TRBV5-7 is identified as an open reading frame with a role that is uncertain. V gave up 3 bases and J gave up 4 bases, with 18 bases separating them. The CDR3 consists of 16 residues. CDR3 nucleotide sequence: TGTGCCAGCAGCTCGGGGACACCCCCACCCCCAGATACGCAGTATTTT. Translating it yields CASSSGTPPPPDTQYF.

This clonotype was seen a few times. The chain links TRBV10-3 to TRBJ1-6; possible D gene TRBD1, 5 bases. Trimming left V 6 bases short and J 6 bases short, with 21 bases between. Germline assignment: CDR1 ENHRY and CDR2 SYGVKD. There are 17 residues in the CDR3. In DNA form, the CDR3 reads TGTGCCATCAGAGCAGGGAGGTCCCTCTGGAGTAATTCACCCCTCCACTTT. Translated, it gives CAIRAGRSLWSNSPLHF.

This clonotype was picked up many times. The gene calls are TRBV11-2 and TRBJ2-5; D not resolved. Trimming pared 3 bases from V and 1 base from J, leaving 12 bases between. CDR1 is SGHAT and CDR2 is FQNNGV in the germline V gene. CDR3 length: 15 residues. The CDR3 DNA sequence: TGTGCCAGCAGCTTTGAATGGCAGACCCAAGAGACCCAGTACTTC. Amino acids: CASSFEWQTQETQYF.